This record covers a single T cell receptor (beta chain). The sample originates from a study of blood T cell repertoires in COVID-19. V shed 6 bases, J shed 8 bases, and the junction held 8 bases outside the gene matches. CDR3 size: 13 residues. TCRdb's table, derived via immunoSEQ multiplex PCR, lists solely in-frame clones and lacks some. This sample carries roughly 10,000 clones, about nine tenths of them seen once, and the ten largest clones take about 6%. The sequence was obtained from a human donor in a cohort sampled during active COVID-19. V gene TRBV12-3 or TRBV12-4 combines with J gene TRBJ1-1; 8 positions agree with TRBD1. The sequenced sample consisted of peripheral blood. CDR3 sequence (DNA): TGTGCCAGCAGGGGAGGACAGGGCACAGAAGCTTTCTTT. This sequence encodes CASRGGQGTEAFF.